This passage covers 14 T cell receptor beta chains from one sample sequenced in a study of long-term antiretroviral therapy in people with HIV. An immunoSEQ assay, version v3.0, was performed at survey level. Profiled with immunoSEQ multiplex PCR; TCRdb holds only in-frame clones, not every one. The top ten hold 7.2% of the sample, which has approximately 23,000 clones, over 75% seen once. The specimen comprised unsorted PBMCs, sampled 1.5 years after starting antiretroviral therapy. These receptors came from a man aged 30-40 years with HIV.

The CDR3, as DNA: TGTGCCAGCAGTGGCCGGGACAGGGTATCCGGGGAGCTGTTTTTT. Protein product: CASSGRDRVSGELFF. The J gene is TRBJ2-2, the V gene TRBV2; TRBD1 matches 9 bases. The germline V gene has CDR1 SNHLY and CDR2 FYNNEI. V trimming: 4 bases; J trimming: 6 bases; junction bases outside the gene matches: 6. The length of the CDR3 is 15 residues.

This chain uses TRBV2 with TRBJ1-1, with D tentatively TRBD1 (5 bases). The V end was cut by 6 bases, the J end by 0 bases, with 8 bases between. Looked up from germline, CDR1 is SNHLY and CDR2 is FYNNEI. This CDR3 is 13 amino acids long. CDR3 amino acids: CASSQGMNTEAFF. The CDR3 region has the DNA TGTGCCAGCAGCCAGGGCATGAACACTGAAGCTTTCTTT.

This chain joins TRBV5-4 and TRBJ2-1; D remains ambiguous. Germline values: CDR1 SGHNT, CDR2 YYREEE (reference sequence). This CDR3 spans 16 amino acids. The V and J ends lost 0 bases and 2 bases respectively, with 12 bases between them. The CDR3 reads CASSLGPDGTYNEQFF. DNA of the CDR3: TGTGCCAGCAGCTTGGGCCCGGACGGAACCTACAATGAGCAGTTCTTC.

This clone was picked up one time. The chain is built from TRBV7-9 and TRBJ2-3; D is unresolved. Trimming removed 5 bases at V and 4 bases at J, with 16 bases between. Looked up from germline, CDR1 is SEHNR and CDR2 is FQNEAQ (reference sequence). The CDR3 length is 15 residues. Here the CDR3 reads CASSPRVSTPDTQYF. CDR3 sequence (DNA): TGTGCCAGCAGCCCCCGGGTGAGCACCCCAGATACGCAGTATTTT.

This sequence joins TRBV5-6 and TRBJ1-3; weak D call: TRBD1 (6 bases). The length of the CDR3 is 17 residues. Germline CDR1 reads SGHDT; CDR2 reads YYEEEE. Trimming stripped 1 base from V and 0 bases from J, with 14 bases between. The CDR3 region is CASSLWGAQLSGNTIYF. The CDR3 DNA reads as TGTGCCAGCAGCTTGTGGGGGGCTCAGCTCTCTGGAAACACCATATATTTT.

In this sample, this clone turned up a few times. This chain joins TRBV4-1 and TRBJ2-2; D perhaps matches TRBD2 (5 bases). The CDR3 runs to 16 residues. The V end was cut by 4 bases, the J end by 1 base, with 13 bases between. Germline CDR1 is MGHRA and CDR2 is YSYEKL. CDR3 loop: CASSLGGSLNTGELFF. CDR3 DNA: TGCGCCAGCAGCCTAGGAGGAAGCCTGAACACCGGGGAGCTGTTTTTT.

CDR3 residues: CASSFPLDRGRNYGYTF. The CDR3 DNA follows: TGTGCCAGCTCGTTCCCCTTGGACAGGGGGCGCAACTATGGCTACACCTTC. The chain combines TRBV18 with TRBJ1-2; 11 nucleotides match TRBD1. The length of the CDR3 is 17 residues. Germline V gives CDR1 KGHSH, CDR2 LQKENI. V dropped 6 bases and J dropped 2; count of bases not matched to a gene: 11.

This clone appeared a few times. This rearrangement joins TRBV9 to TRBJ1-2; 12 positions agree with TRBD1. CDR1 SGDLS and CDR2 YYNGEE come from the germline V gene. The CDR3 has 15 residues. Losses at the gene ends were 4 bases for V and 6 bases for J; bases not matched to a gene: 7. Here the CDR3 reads CASSLEGQGADGYTF. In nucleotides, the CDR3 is TGTGCCAGCAGCTTAGAGGGACAGGGGGCTGATGGCTACACCTTC.

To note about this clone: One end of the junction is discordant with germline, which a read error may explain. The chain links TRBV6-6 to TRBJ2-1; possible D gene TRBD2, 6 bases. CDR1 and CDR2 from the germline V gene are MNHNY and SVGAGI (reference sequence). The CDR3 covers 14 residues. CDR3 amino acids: CASSDSPGAGEQFF. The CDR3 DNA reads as TGTGCCAGCAGTGACTCGCCGGGAGCAGGTGAGCAGTTCTTC.

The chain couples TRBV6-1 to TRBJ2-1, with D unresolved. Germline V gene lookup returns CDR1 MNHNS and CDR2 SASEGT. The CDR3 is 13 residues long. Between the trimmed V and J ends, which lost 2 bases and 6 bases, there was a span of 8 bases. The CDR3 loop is CASSERFGNEQFF. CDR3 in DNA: TGTGCCAGCAGTGAACGGTTCGGCAATGAGCAGTTCTTC.

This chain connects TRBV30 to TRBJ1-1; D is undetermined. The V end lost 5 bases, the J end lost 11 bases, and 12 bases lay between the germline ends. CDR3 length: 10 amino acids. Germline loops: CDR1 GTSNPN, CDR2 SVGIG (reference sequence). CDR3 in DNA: TGTGCCTGGGAGGGATTCGGGGCTTTCTTT. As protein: CAWEGFGAFF.

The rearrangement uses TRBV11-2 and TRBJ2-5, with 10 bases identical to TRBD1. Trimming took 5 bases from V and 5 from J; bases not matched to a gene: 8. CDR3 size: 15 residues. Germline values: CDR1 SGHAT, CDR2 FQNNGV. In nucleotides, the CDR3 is TGTGCCAGCAGCCGGGACAGGGGCGGCCAGGAGACCCAGTACTTC. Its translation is CASSRDRGGQETQYF. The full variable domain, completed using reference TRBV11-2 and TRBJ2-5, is EAGVAQSPRYKIIEKRQSVAFWCNPISGHATLYWYQQILGQGPKLLIQFQNNGVVDDSQLPKDRFSAERLKGVDSTLKIQPAKLEDSAVYLCASSRDRGGQETQYFGPGTRLLVL.

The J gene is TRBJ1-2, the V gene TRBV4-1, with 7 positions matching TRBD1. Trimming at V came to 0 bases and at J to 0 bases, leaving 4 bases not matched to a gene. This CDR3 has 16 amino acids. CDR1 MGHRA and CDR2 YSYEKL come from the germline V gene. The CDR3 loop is CASSQDDRVANYGYTF. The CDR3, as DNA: TGCGCCAGCAGCCAAGATGACAGGGTGGCTAACTATGGCTACACCTTC.

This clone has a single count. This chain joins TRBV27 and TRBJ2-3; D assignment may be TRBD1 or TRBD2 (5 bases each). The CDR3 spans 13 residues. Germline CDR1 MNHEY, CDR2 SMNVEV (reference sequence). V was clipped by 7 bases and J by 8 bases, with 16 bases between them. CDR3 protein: CASTPGTGPTQYF. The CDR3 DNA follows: TGTGCCAGCACCCCTGGGACGGGACCTACGCAGTATTTT.